These 18 T cell receptor beta chains were all obtained from the same sample, sequenced in a study of T cell responses to AZD1222 COVID-19 vaccine. Sequenced by immunoSEQ multiplex PCR; TCRdb stores in-frame clones only, minus some. This table holds 77,000 or so clones, about 92% found once. Sequencing used peripheral blood, obtained on day 0 of MenACWY control vaccination. Every receptor here comes from an adult in good health.

The chain joins TRBV6-2 or TRBV6-3 to TRBJ1-1; the D gene is possibly TRBD1 (6 bases). The germline gives CDR1 MNHEY, CDR2 SVGEGT. The CDR3 has 14 residues. V gave up 2 bases and J gave up 0 bases, with 7 bases separating them. The DNA for the CDR3 is TGTGCCAGCAGTTACAGGGGGATGAACACTGAAGCTTTCTTT. Protein: CASSYRGMNTEAFF.

V and J are TRBV2 and TRBJ1-5; 12 nucleotides agree with TRBD1. The CDR3 consists of 15 residues. CDR1 is SNHLY and CDR2 is FYNNEI in the germline V gene. The V and J ends lost 6 bases and 3 bases, in that order; junction bases with no gene match: 3. The CDR3: CASSGDRGHNQPQHF. In DNA form, the CDR3 reads TGTGCCAGCAGCGGGGACAGGGGGCACAATCAGCCCCAGCATTTT.

The chain has TRBV9 and TRBJ2-1, with a possible D match to TRBD2 (5 bases). CDR3 length equals 13 residues. Trimming stripped 4 bases from V and 10 bases from J, with 15 bases between. Germline V gene sequence: CDR1 SGDLS, CDR2 YYNGEE. This CDR3 is CASSTHERVEQFF. The CDR3 DNA reads TGTGCCAGCAGCACCCACGAGAGGGTCGAGCAGTTCTTC. Supplemented by reference TRBV9 and TRBJ2-1, the full variable domain reads DSGVTQTPKHLITATGQRVTLRCSPRSGDLSVYWYQQSLDQGLQFLIQYYNGEERAKGNILERFSAQQFPDLHSELNLSSLELGDSALYFCASSTHERVEQFFGPGTRLTVL.

The CDR3 DNA follows: TGTGCCAGCAGCCCCACAGGGACCGTTCGACAGGGTGGCTACACCTTC. Protein sequence: CASSPTGTVRQGGYTF. This chain links TRBV5-6 with TRBJ1-2; TRBD1 matches 7 bases. The germline CDR1 and CDR2 sequences are SGHDT and YYEEEE. This CDR3 contains 16 residues. J gave up 7 bases and V 4 bases, and 16 bases lay outside the gene matches. The full variable domain, completed using reference TRBV5-6 and TRBJ1-2, is DAGVTQSPTHLIKTRGQQVTLRCSPKSGHDTVSWYQQALGQGPQFIFQYYEEEERQRGNFPDRFSGHQFPNYSSELNVNALLLGDSALYLCASSPTGTVRQGGYTFGSGTRLTVV.

The chain has TRBV28 and TRBJ1-1; tentatively, D is TRBD1 (5 bases). Trimming took off 8 bases at V and 5 bases at J, with 15 bases between the two ends. The germline V gene has CDR1 MDHEN and CDR2 SYDVKM. The CDR3 is 13 amino acids. As DNA, the CDR3 is TGTGCCAGCGAGGGGCAGGCCGGAACTGAAGCTTTCTTT. As protein: CASEGQAGTEAFF.

The J gene is TRBJ1-6, the V gene TRBV2, with 8 bases fitting TRBD1. V was pared by 2 bases and J by 10 bases, with 7 bases of the junction left unmatched. CDR1 and CDR2 (germline): SNHLY, FYNNEI. The CDR3 runs 15 residues. In DNA form, the CDR3 reads TGTGCCAGCAGTGAACAACAGGGGGGTAACTCACCCCTCCACTTT. Translation: CASSEQQGGNSPLHF.

The V gene is TRBV9, the J gene TRBJ1-4; 10 nucleotides match TRBD1. With V trimmed by 4 bases and J by 6 bases, 6 bases remained unmatched. CDR3 length: 15 residues. From germline, CDR1 is SGDLS and CDR2 YYNGEE. The CDR3: CASSPVGTGDEKLFF. The CDR3 DNA reads TGTGCCAGCAGCCCCGTCGGGACAGGGGATGAAAAACTGTTTTTT.

The CDR3 here is CASSFGRDEQFF. CDR3 in DNA: TGTGCCAGCAGCTTTGGACGGGATGAGCAGTTCTTC. The genes are TRBV7-9 and TRBJ2-1; D not resolved. CDR1 and CDR2 from the germline V gene are SEHNR and FQNEAQ (reference sequence). V gave up 3 bases and J gave up 8 bases, with 8 bases separating them. The CDR3 extends over 12 amino acids.

J is TRBJ1-6 and V is TRBV18; 9 nucleotides align to TRBD1. CDR3 length: 16 amino acids. J gave up 9 bases and V 2 bases, and 8 bases lay outside the gene matches. Germline V gives CDR1 KGHSH, CDR2 LQKENI. In DNA form, the CDR3 reads TGTGCCAGCTCACCAGATGTTGGGACAGGGCTTTCACCCCTCCACTTT. Its protein is CASSPDVGTGLSPLHF.

The chain recombines TRBV5-6 with TRBJ2-5; no firm D call. Germline CDR1 is SGHDT and CDR2 is YYEEEE. V lost 0 bases and J 7 bases, leaving 10 bases between the germline ends. The length of the CDR3 is 13 residues. The CDR3 nucleotides are TGTGCCAGCAGCTTGGTGGGTTCAGGGACCCAGTACTTC. It specifies CASSLVGSGTQYF.

The chain links TRBV7-9 to TRBJ2-5, with a possible D match to TRBD1 (6 bases). There are 12 residues in the CDR3. The germline CDR1 and CDR2 sequences are SEHNR and FQNEAQ (reference sequence). V shed 3 bases and J shed 5 bases, with 7 bases lying between them. The CDR3 protein is CASSLQGETQYF. The CDR3 DNA follows: TGTGCCAGCAGCTTGCAGGGGGAGACCCAGTACTTC.

This chain joins TRBV4-3 and TRBJ1-4; 9 bases match TRBD1. The CDR3 has 16 amino acids. Trimming took 1 base from V and 5 from J; bases not matched to a gene: 5. The germline gives CDR1 LGHNA, CDR2 YSLEER. The DNA for the CDR3 is TGCGCCAGCAGCCAAGGAGCCGGGACAGGGAATGAAAAACTGTTTTTT. It is translated as CASSQGAGTGNEKLFF.

The chain carries TRBV2 and TRBJ2-4; 7 bases are a match to TRBD2. With 7 bases clipped from V and 8 bases from J, the junction kept 11 bases outside the gene matches. The CDR3 totals 14 residues. Germline V gene data show CDR1 as SNHLY and CDR2 as FYNNEI. The CDR3 reads CASTIGLDGDIQYF. CDR3 in DNA: TGTGCCAGCACCATAGGACTAGACGGGGACATTCAGTACTTC. The full variable domain, completed using reference TRBV2 and TRBJ2-4, is EPEVTQTPSHQVTQMGQEVILRCVPISNHLYFYWYRQILGQKVEFLVSFYNNEISEKSEIFDDQFSVERPDGSNFTLKIRSTKLEDSAMYFCASTIGLDGDIQYFGAGTRLSVL.

The chain combines TRBV28 with TRBJ2-3; TRBD2 matches at 7 bases. CDR1 and CDR2 (germline): MDHEN, SYDVKM. V was pared by 4 bases and J by 2 bases, with 6 bases of the junction left unmatched. The CDR3 length is 15 residues. As DNA, the CDR3 is TGTGCCAGCAGTTCCCCCGGGAGGACCACAGATACGCAGTATTTT. As protein: CASSSPGRTTDTQYF.

The genes are TRBV27 and TRBJ1-1; weak D call: TRBD1 (5 bases). Trimming removed 6 bases from V and 1 base from J, with 9 bases in between. There are 13 residues in the CDR3. Germline V CDR1 and CDR2: MNHEY, SMNVEV (reference sequence). Here the CDR3 reads CASRRGRNTEAFF. The CDR3 DNA is TGTGCCAGCAGGAGGGGTCGGAACACTGAAGCTTTCTTT.

The rearrangement links TRBV27 to TRBJ2-2; no definite D call. The germline V and J ends were trimmed by 2 bases and 4 bases, with 8 bases remaining between them. Germline lookup yields CDR1 MNHEY and CDR2 SMNVEV (reference sequence). The CDR3 totals 14 residues. The CDR3: CASSLTVSTGELFF. The CDR3 nucleotides read TGTGCCAGCAGTTTAACAGTATCCACCGGGGAGCTGTTTTTT.

The V and J genes are TRBV12-3 or TRBV12-4 and TRBJ2-1; D may be TRBD2 (5 bases). V lost 3 bases, J lost 5 bases, and 8 bases lay in between. The CDR3 consists of 13 residues. CDR3: CASSLRSDNEQFF. DNA for the CDR3: TGTGCCAGCAGTTTGCGTAGCGACAATGAGCAGTTCTTC.

The chain combines TRBV28 with TRBJ1-2; 7 bases are shared with TRBD1. The CDR3 sequence is 12 residues long. Per germline, CDR1 MDHEN and CDR2 SYDVKM. The J segment lost 6 bases and the V segment lost 8 bases, leaving 6 bases of the junction unmatched. The CDR3 sequence is CASQQGSHGYTF. Here the CDR3 DNA reads TGTGCCAGCCAACAGGGGTCTCATGGCTACACCTTC.